The rows below give T cell receptor beta chains drawn from one sample of a study of T-cell reconstitution after alpha-beta-depleted transplantation in children. TCRdb redid the calling of the PCR reads with MiXCR, one entry per CDR3 protein. This sample has about 200,000 distinct CDR3 sequences, with around 5.9% found just once. The input for sequencing was PBMCs, taken before TCRalphabeta/CD19-depleted stem cell transplant. The receptors were gathered from a girl under three years old with combined immunodeficiency, due to receive a stem cell transplant. The CDR3 runs from the conserved cysteine through the conserved F or W. The D gene is left open where the match is weak. Clone size appears in some rows only: once, few, many, or a class for an expanded clone.

d_gene	v_gene	j_gene	abundance	CDR3aa	CDR3nt
NA	TRBV14	TRBJ2-7	many	CASSQEIVQGATYEQYF	TGTGCCAGCAGCCAAGAGATTGTACAGGGAGCCACCTACGAGCAGTACTTC
NA	TRBV20-1	TRBJ2-1	NA	CSAGPSGPYNEQFF	TGCAGTGCTGGCCCCAGCGGGCCATACAATGAGCAGTTCTTC
NA	TRBV11-2	TRBJ2-7	many	CATERFPMYEQYF	TGTGCCACGGAGCGGTTTCCGATGTACGAGCAGTACTTC
NA	TRBV28	TRBJ2-2	many	CASSLFAGGTGELFF	TGTGCCAGCAGTTTATTCGCCGGGGGCACCGGGGAGCTGTTTTTT
TRBD1	TRBV7-9	TRBJ2-7	many	CASSLTQTGADSYEQYF	TGTGCCAGCAGCTTAACCCAAACAGGGGCGGACTCCTACGAGCAGTACTTC
TRBD1	TRBV7-9	TRBJ1-1	once	CASSPGQGSVNTEAFF	TGTGCCAGCAGCCCTGGACAGGGGTCGGTGAACACTGAAGCTTTCTTT
NA	TRBV12-3/TRBV12-4	TRBJ2-7	many	CASGQVRGAPYEQYF	TGTGCCAGCGGTCAGGTGCGGGGAGCACCCTACGAGCAGTACTTC
TRBD1	TRBV12-3/TRBV12-4	TRBJ2-3	NA	CASSGTGETDTQYF	TGTGCCAGCTCCGGGACAGGGGAAACAGATACGCAGTATTTT
NA	TRBV7-3	TRBJ2-1	many	CASSLDPGNEQFF	TGTGCCAGCAGCTTAGACCCGGGCAATGAGCAGTTCTTC
NA	TRBV12-3/TRBV12-4	TRBJ2-3	many	CASSLGAGAPSTDTQYF	TGTGCCAGCAGTTTGGGGGCGGGGGCTCCTAGCACAGATACGCAGTATTTT